This T cell receptor beta chain is from a study of T cells in Graves' hyperthyroidism and ophthalmopathy. There were TCR beta CDR3 regions amplified from RNA transcripts. A set of HTBI primers served as the primers for a first-round RT-PCR of the TCR CDR3. Using its own MiXCR run on the multiplex PCR reads, TCRdb lists one record per CDR3 protein. The table records about 480,000 distinct CDR3 sequences, approximately 23% of them present only once. Findings and caveats of the study: Most thyroid clonotypes expanded above 0.001 appeared in blood too.

This clonotype was detected ten times or more. Its antigen is unidentified. Sequenced: blood. The clonotype comes from a woman between 65 and 79 years old with Graves' ophthalmopathy.

The CDR3 loop is CASRLVGTNVAFF. The CDR3 DNA sequence: TGTGCCAGCAGGCTAGTTGGGACAAACGTGGCTTTCTTT. The V gene is TRBV6-1, the J gene TRBJ1-1; TRBD1 might be the D (6 bases). Trimming pared 6 bases from V and 11 bases from J, leaving 19 bases between. The CDR3 consists of 13 residues. Germline lookup yields CDR1 MNHNS and CDR2 SASEGT.